The next 29 T cell receptor beta chains were all read from a single sample in a study of blood T cell repertoires in COVID-19. Libraries were prepared by immunoSEQ multiplex PCR; TCRdb keeps only in-frame clonotypes and omits some of them. The sample holds about 74,000 clones; roughly nine tenths are singletons and the top ten take 1.5%. Sequences were obtained from peripheral blood. Receptors originate from a man aged 50 to 59 with acute or convalescent COVID-19.

The CDR3 here is CASSSFGGSPYGYTF. CDR3 bases: TGTGCCAGCAGCTCATTTGGAGGGTCCCCGTATGGCTACACCTTC. The chain carries TRBV7-2 and TRBJ1-2, with D unresolved. Germline-derived CDR1 and CDR2 are SGHTA and FQGNSA. CDR3 length: 15 residues. Trimming took off 4 bases at V and 5 bases at J, with 17 bases between the two ends.

This chain connects TRBV5-4 to TRBJ2-2; 8 bases are a match to TRBD1. The germline CDR1 and CDR2 sequences are SGHNT and YYREEE (reference sequence). There are 17 residues in the CDR3. V gave up 0 bases and J gave up 3 bases; unmatched junction bases: 7. The CDR3 DNA reads as TGTGCCAGCAGCTTGGGGGCAGGGGGCTGGGACACCGGGGAGCTGTTTTTT. It encodes CASSLGAGGWDTGELFF.

The rearrangement links TRBV19 to TRBJ1-1; 8 bases align to TRBD1. The germline V gene has CDR1 LNHDA and CDR2 SQIVND (reference sequence). Trimming took 7 bases from V and 3 from J; bases not matched to a gene: 13. CDR3 size: 16 residues. In DNA, the CDR3 is TGTGCCAGTACCAAACGGACAGGGCCTGTCTACACTGAAGCTTTCTTT. Residues: CASTKRTGPVYTEAFF.

The J gene is TRBJ1-2, the V gene TRBV18; D remains ambiguous. Germline V gives CDR1 KGHSH, CDR2 LQKENI. V was cut by 3 bases and J by 4 bases, with 15 bases left in between. The length of the CDR3 is 15 residues. CDR3 sequence (DNA): TGTGCCAGCTCACCGGAGGGCCAGACACTCTATGGCTACACCTTC. Residues: CASSPEGQTLYGYTF.

The chain carries TRBV7-2 and TRBJ2-5; a possible D gene is TRBD2 (5 bases). The V and J ends lost 2 bases and 2 bases respectively, with 18 bases between them. The CDR3 is 17 residues long. Germline V gene lookup returns CDR1 SGHTA and CDR2 FQGNSA. The CDR3 loop reads CASSLLLSISGQETQYF. DNA for the CDR3: TGTGCCAGCAGCTTACTACTCTCCATATCGGGACAAGAGACCCAGTACTTC.

V usage is TRBV10-3 and J usage is TRBJ2-5; TRBD1 might be the D (6 bases). The CDR3 runs to 13 residues. The germline V and J ends were trimmed by 3 bases and 4 bases, with 9 bases remaining between them. Germline V gives CDR1 ENHRY, CDR2 SYGVKD. This CDR3 is CAISERGGETQYF. In DNA, the CDR3 is TGTGCCATCAGTGAAAGAGGGGGAGAGACCCAGTACTTC.

This sequence joins TRBV28 and TRBJ2-2, with 10 positions matching TRBD2. The V gene end was trimmed by 3 bases and the J gene end by 5 bases; junction bases not matched to a gene: 9. This CDR3 has 17 residues. In germline, CDR1 is MDHEN, CDR2 SYDVKM. CDR3 coding DNA: TGTGCCAGCAGTTTTCGGGTTTCTAGCGGGAGAACCGGGGAGCTGTTTTTT. Amino acid sequence: CASSFRVSSGRTGELFF.

This chain connects TRBV30 to TRBJ1-2, with a weak D call TRBD1 (6 bases). This CDR3 has 14 amino acids. V shed 4 bases and J shed 4 bases, with 16 bases lying between them. Looked up from germline, CDR1 is GTSNPN and CDR2 is SVGIG (reference sequence). The CDR3 is CAWTFHRDGYGYTF. In DNA, the CDR3 is TGTGCCTGGACCTTCCACAGGGATGGCTATGGCTACACCTTC.

J is TRBJ1-4 and V is TRBV9; 9 bases are a match to TRBD1. CDR3 length: 14 amino acids. J lost 7 bases, V lost 4 bases, and 5 bases had no gene match. Germline assignment: CDR1 SGDLS and CDR2 YYNGEE. The DNA for the CDR3 is TGTGCCAGCAGCTCAAGACAGGGGGGTGAAAAACTGTTTTTT. Its protein product is CASSSRQGGEKLFF.

The genes are TRBV20-1 and TRBJ2-3, with TRBD2 matching 7 bases. The CDR3 has 14 residues. CDR1 and CDR2 from the germline V gene are DFQATT and SNEGSKA (reference sequence). V was pared by 3 bases and J by 3 bases, with 6 bases of the junction left unmatched. The CDR3 DNA sequence: TGCAGTGCTAGTAAGCGGGACCAGACAGATACGCAGTATTTT. Translated: CSASKRDQTDTQYF.

The CDR3 region has the DNA TGTGCCAGCAGCGCAAGCTACCCGGGACTCAACACCGGGGAGCTGTTTTTT. Translated, it gives CASSASYPGLNTGELFF. The rearrangement links TRBV7-6 to TRBJ2-2; D is perhaps TRBD2 (6 bases). In germline, CDR1 is SGHVS, CDR2 FNYEAQ. The length of the CDR3 is 17 residues. V shed 5 bases and J shed 2 bases, with 18 bases lying between them.

This chain links TRBV9 with TRBJ2-1; the match to TRBD2 covers 8 bases. Trimming took 4 bases from V and 9 from J; bases not matched to a gene: 18. The germline V gene has CDR1 SGDLS and CDR2 YYNGEE. This CDR3 has 17 amino acids. The CDR3 DNA reads TGTGCCAGCAGCCCACAAGCCGTCCCGGGACTAGGAGTTGAGCAGTTCTTC. It translates to CASSPQAVPGLGVEQFF.

The gene calls are TRBV10-2 and TRBJ1-5; D unclear. The V gene's germline CDR1 is WSHSY and CDR2 SAAADI. V shed 4 bases and J shed 1 base, with 5 bases lying between them. CDR3 size: 13 residues. The CDR3 DNA sequence: TGCGCCAGCAGTGTTCTGAGCAATCAGCCCCAGCATTTT. This sequence encodes CASSVLSNQPQHF.

The chain combines TRBV6-6 with TRBJ2-1; 8 positions agree with TRBD2. V shed 6 bases, J shed 9 bases, and the junction held 13 bases outside the gene matches. Germline values: CDR1 MNHNY, CDR2 SVGAGI (reference sequence). The length of the CDR3 is 15 residues. The CDR3 nucleotides are TGTGCCAGCAGACCTCCTCGGGGGGGGGAGAGTGAGCAGTTCTTC. Protein product: CASRPPRGGESEQFF.

The J gene is TRBJ2-1, the V gene TRBV19, with 7 nucleotides matching TRBD2. Germline CDR1 LNHDA, CDR2 SQIVND (reference sequence). The V segment lost 11 bases and the J segment 8 bases; nucleotides outside the gene matches: 18. The CDR3 length is 15 residues. The CDR3 protein is CACSGGGGSAYEQFF. The CDR3 region has the DNA TGTGCCTGCAGTGGGGGTGGCGGGAGTGCATATGAGCAGTTCTTC. The complete variable domain, with remaining parts taken from reference TRBV19 and TRBJ2-1, reads DGGITQSPKYLFRKEGQNVTLSCEQNLNHDAMYWYRQDPGQGLRLIYYSQIVNDFQKGDIAEGYSVSREKKESFPLTVTSAQKNPTAFYLCACSGGGGSAYEQFFGPGTRLTVL.

V is TRBV9 and J is TRBJ1-2; 9 bases map to TRBD1. After removal of 3 bases from V and 4 bases from J, the junction contained 4 bases not matched to a gene. The CDR3 spans 14 residues. Germline loops: CDR1 SGDLS, CDR2 YYNGEE. The CDR3 coding sequence is TGTGCCAGCAGCGGGGGACAGGGACTCTATGGCTACACCTTC. This sequence encodes CASSGGQGLYGYTF.

V and J are TRBV11-2 and TRBJ2-5; 11 bases align to TRBD1. The V gene's germline CDR1 is SGHAT and CDR2 FQNNGV. Trimming removed 7 bases from V and 5 bases from J; junction bases left unmatched: 6. The CDR3 sequence is 14 residues long. CDR3 sequence: CASTRDRGSETQYF. DNA of the CDR3: TGTGCCAGCACCAGGGACAGGGGGTCGGAGACCCAGTACTTC.

This clone is judged medium-sized (0.01 to 0.1%). The gene calls are TRBV7-8 and TRBJ1-4; 12 positions match TRBD1. The CDR3 is made up of 16 amino acids. Germline lookup yields CDR1 SGHVS and CDR2 FQNEAQ. The V segment lost 1 base and the J segment 7 bases; nucleotides outside the gene matches: 4. DNA of the CDR3: TGTGCCAGCAGCTTAGACCCGGGACAGGGGGCTGAAAAACTGTTTTTT. This sequence encodes CASSLDPGQGAEKLFF.

Here the CDR3 reads CASSVGLAADIQYF. The CDR3 DNA reads TGTGCCAGCAGCGTGGGACTAGCCGCGGACATTCAGTACTTC. The gene calls are TRBV5-4 and TRBJ2-4, with 9 bases aligning to TRBD2. The CDR3 is 14 residues long. Trimming took 4 bases from V and 8 from J; bases not matched to a gene: 7. The germline CDR1 and CDR2 sequences are SGHNT and YYREEE (reference sequence).

This chain links TRBV6-5 with TRBJ1-1; possibly TRBD1 for D (6 bases). Trimming took 2 bases from V and 1 from J, leaving 8 bases between them. Germline-derived CDR1 and CDR2 are MNHEY and SVGAGI. The CDR3 has 14 residues. The CDR3 is CASSYAGENTEAFF. Written as DNA, the CDR3 is TGTGCCAGCAGTTACGCAGGGGAGAACACTGAAGCTTTCTTT.

This chain joins TRBV5-6 and TRBJ1-1; TRBD1 is a possible D gene (5 bases). CDR3 length: 14 residues. CDR1 is SGHDT and CDR2 is YYEEEE in the germline V gene. Trimming cost V 4 bases and J 0 bases, with 10 bases left between them. The CDR3 here is CASSKQTVNTEAFF. DNA of the CDR3: TGTGCCAGCAGCAAGCAGACAGTGAACACTGAAGCTTTCTTT.

This clone was detected only once. The chain combines TRBV29-1 with TRBJ2-3; D possibly corresponds to TRBD2 (6 bases). V was clipped by 4 bases and J by 5 bases, with 10 bases between them. The CDR3 loop spans 12 amino acids. The germline CDR1 and CDR2 sequences are SQVTM and ANQGSEA. The DNA of the CDR3 is TGCAGCGTTGGCAGGGAGGTAGATACGCAGTATTTT. Translating it yields CSVGREVDTQYF.

The chain uses TRBV7-9 and TRBJ1-4; D is possibly TRBD1 (5 bases). The V gene's germline CDR1 is SEHNR and CDR2 FQNEAQ (reference sequence). The V end was cut by 1 base, the J end by 5 bases, with 11 bases between. The length of the CDR3 is 15 residues. As DNA, the CDR3 is TGTGCCAGCAGCTTAGGTGGGGGGTCGAATGAAAAACTGTTTTTT. Translating it yields CASSLGGGSNEKLFF.

The rearrangement uses TRBV4-2 and TRBJ1-5; D perhaps matches TRBD1 (6 bases). This CDR3 comprises 16 residues. Germline V gene data show CDR1 as LGHNA and CDR2 as YNFKEQ. Trimming removed 2 bases at V and 3 bases at J, with 14 bases between. The CDR3: CASSQQRTAFNQPQHF. The CDR3 DNA reads TGTGCCAGCAGCCAACAAAGGACAGCATTCAATCAGCCCCAGCATTTT.

This chain joins TRBV6-4 and TRBJ1-1, with TRBD1 matching over 7 bases. Unmatched junction bases numbered 2, after V lost 0 bases and J lost 4 bases. The CDR3 runs to 14 residues. Per germline, CDR1 MRHNA and CDR2 SNTAGT. CDR3 region: CASSDSNRGTEAFF. CDR3 nucleotide sequence: TGTGCCAGCAGTGACTCAAACAGGGGCACTGAAGCTTTCTTT.

The chain is built from TRBV5-1 and TRBJ1-2; D gene uncertain. Per the germline V gene, CDR1 is SGHRS and CDR2 is YFSETQ. Trimming took off 0 bases at V and 6 bases at J, with 6 bases between the two ends. This CDR3 contains 12 residues. CDR3 sequence (DNA): TGCGCCAGCAGCTTGGCCAGCGATGGCTACACCTTC. Protein: CASSLASDGYTF.

The chain is built from TRBV7-9 and TRBJ2-5; TRBD2 agrees at 11 bases. In germline, CDR1 is SEHNR, CDR2 FQNEAQ (reference sequence). The CDR3 has 15 amino acids. The J segment lost 5 bases and the V segment lost 4 bases, leaving 6 bases of the junction unmatched. In nucleotides, the CDR3 is TGTGCCAGCAGCTCGATAGCGGGGGGGCGGGAGACCCAGTACTTC. It yields the protein CASSSIAGGRETQYF.

This clone was observed once. The CDR3 region has the DNA TGTGCCATCAGAGAACAGGATCTCCTCTCCTACGAGCAGTACTTC. Translation gives CAIREQDLLSYEQYF. The rearrangement links TRBV10-3 to TRBJ2-7; tentatively, D is TRBD1 (5 bases). The length of the CDR3 is 15 residues. CDR1 is ENHRY and CDR2 is SYGVKD in the germline V gene. Deletions cut 6 bases from V and 0 bases from J, with 15 bases between.

The V call is TRBV7-9, the J call TRBJ2-2; TRBD1 aligns across 7 bases. This CDR3 is built from 14 residues. J gave up 6 bases and V 5 bases, and 6 bases lay outside the gene matches. The germline V gene has CDR1 SEHNR and CDR2 FQNEAQ (reference sequence). The CDR3 nucleotides are TGTGCCAGCAGCCCCGACAGGGTGGCCGGGGAGCTGTTTTTT. Translated: CASSPDRVAGELFF.